A single sample gave rise to the 25 T cell receptor beta chains below, sequenced in a study of chemoradiotherapy in HPV16-positive cancers. The table came from immunoSEQ multiplex PCR; TCRdb's copy has only in-frame clones and leaves some out. This sample has some 25,000 clones, with around 94% found just once. Sequencing was performed on blood, taken from a patient who underwent chemoradiotherapy. These receptors were obtained from a human donor with HPV-associated anogenital cancer.

V and J are TRBV4-1 and TRBJ1-2, with D perhaps TRBD1 (5 bases). The CDR3 runs to 16 residues. Trimming left V 0 bases short and J 4 bases short, with 15 bases between. Germline CDR1 is MGHRA and CDR2 is YSYEKL. CDR3 nucleotide sequence: TGCGCCAGCAGCCAAGATTGGCAGGGCCTGGGCTATGGCTACACCTTC. Amino acids: CASSQDWQGLGYGYTF.

V is TRBV27 and J is TRBJ2-7; tentative D call: TRBD2 (6 bases). The CDR3 covers 14 residues. Between the trimmed V and J ends, which lost 9 bases and 5 bases, there was a span of 20 bases. Germline assignment: CDR1 MNHEY and CDR2 SMNVEV (reference sequence). CDR3 residues: CASAYYRELDEQYF. DNA of the CDR3: TGTGCCAGTGCATACTACCGGGAGCTCGACGAGCAGTACTTC.

V gene TRBV10-3 combines with J gene TRBJ2-7; D is possibly TRBD1 (6 bases). This CDR3 region has 14 residues. The germline V gene has CDR1 ENHRY and CDR2 SYGVKD. Trimming removed 3 bases from V and 2 bases from J, with 11 bases in between. CDR3 amino acids: CAISDPRGPYEQYF. CDR3 nucleotides: TGTGCCATCAGTGATCCCAGGGGACCCTACGAGCAGTACTTC.

The rearrangement uses TRBV29-1 and TRBJ2-1, with D unresolved. V lost 4 bases to trimming and J lost 3 bases, with 4 bases between them. The CDR3 has 11 residues. CDR1 is SQVTM and CDR2 is ANQGSEA in the germline V gene. The CDR3 spells CSVGDYNEQFF. The CDR3 nucleotides read TGCAGCGTTGGGGACTACAATGAGCAGTTCTTC.

This chain connects TRBV19 to TRBJ2-7; D is possibly TRBD1 (6 bases). The CDR3 runs to 14 residues. Trimming took off 3 bases at V and 2 bases at J, with 11 bases between the two ends. Looked up from germline, CDR1 is LNHDA and CDR2 is SQIVND (reference sequence). This CDR3 is CASSIAGAAYEQYF. In nucleotides, the CDR3 is TGTGCCAGTAGTATTGCAGGGGCGGCCTACGAGCAGTACTTC.

The chain employs TRBV10-1 and TRBJ2-2, with 11 bases aligning to TRBD1. V lost 5 bases and J lost 6; bases outside the gene matches: 5. CDR3 length equals 15 residues. CDR1 and CDR2 from the germline V gene are WNHNN and SYGVQD (reference sequence). The CDR3 region is CASSPGQGVPGELFF. CDR3 nucleotide sequence: TGCGCCAGCAGTCCGGGACAGGGGGTCCCCGGGGAGCTGTTTTTT.

The rearrangement uses TRBV5-4 and TRBJ2-5, with 7 positions matching TRBD2. There are 15 residues in the CDR3. Unmatched junction bases numbered 6, after V lost 4 bases and J lost 0 bases. Per the germline V gene, CDR1 is SGHNT and CDR2 is YYREEE (reference sequence). The chain's CDR3 is CASSTGGGYQETQYF. Here the CDR3 DNA reads TGTGCCAGCAGCACCGGGGGAGGGTACCAAGAGACCCAGTACTTC.

The J gene is TRBJ2-5, the V gene TRBV5-1; D remains ambiguous. This CDR3 has 19 amino acids. V lost 1 base to trimming and J lost 4 bases, with 26 bases between them. The germline CDR1 and CDR2 sequences are SGHRS and YFSETQ. The CDR3 DNA reads TGCGCCAGCAGCTTGTCTGCATCGGGCGAGCGTACTTTGGGAGAGACCCAGTACTTC. Translated: CASSLSASGERTLGETQYF. Full variable domain (missing parts from reference TRBV5-1 and TRBJ2-5): KAGVTQTPRYLIKTRGQQVTLSCSPISGHRSVSWYQQTPGQGLQFLFEYFSETQRNKGNFPGRFSGRQFSNSRSEMNVSTLELGDSALYLCASSLSASGERTLGETQYFGPGTRLLVL.

Only one count was recorded for this clone. V and J are TRBV18 and TRBJ1-3; TRBD1 is a possible D gene (6 bases). The germline gives CDR1 KGHSH, CDR2 LQKENI. The length of the CDR3 is 17 residues. V shed 1 base and J shed 0 bases, with 13 bases lying between them. The CDR3, as DNA: TGTGCCAGCTCACCACGGGGGGCCCAAGGCTCTGGAAACACCATATATTTT. Translating gives CASSPRGAQGSGNTIYF.

The chain employs TRBV15 and TRBJ2-1; the D is unclear. Deletions cut 2 bases from V and 8 bases from J, with 13 bases between. CDR1 is LNHNV and CDR2 is YYDKDF in the germline V gene (reference sequence). The CDR3 sequence is 14 residues long. The CDR3 coding sequence is TGTGCCACCAGCAGAAGAAGCAACCCGGATGAGCAGTTCTTC. Translated, it gives CATSRRSNPDEQFF.

V is TRBV4-3 and J is TRBJ1-4, with D possibly being TRBD1 (5 bases). CDR3 size: 16 residues. Per germline, CDR1 LGHNA and CDR2 YSLEER. Trimming left V 3 bases short and J 5 bases short, with 16 bases between. The CDR3: CASSQGTGARNEKLFF. CDR3 coding DNA: TGCGCCAGCAGCCAGGGAACAGGAGCCCGAAATGAAAAACTGTTTTTT.

The chain recombines TRBV28 with TRBJ1-6; 8 bases agree with TRBD1. The CDR3 loop spans 14 amino acids. Germline V gene data show CDR1 as MDHEN and CDR2 as SYDVKM. DNA for the CDR3: TGTGCAACTACTCAGGGGGCGAATAATTCACCCCTCCACTTT. This translates into CATTQGANNSPLHF.

The V and J genes are TRBV25-1 and TRBJ1-2, with 7 bases identical to TRBD1. In germline, CDR1 is MGHDK, CDR2 SYGVNS. The CDR3 consists of 16 residues. V trimming: 2 bases; J trimming: 8 bases; junction bases outside the gene matches: 14. The CDR3 here is CASSEPFRGGAGGYTF. The CDR3 DNA is TGTGCCAGCAGTGAACCCTTTAGAGGGGGCGCTGGGGGCTACACCTTC.

This clone occurred once. The V call is TRBV7-6, the J call TRBJ1-4; 9 bases are a match to TRBD1. Germline trimming cut 4 bases from V and 0 bases from J; bases unmatched to any gene: 9. The CDR3 runs to 18 residues. CDR1 is SGHVS, CDR2 FNYEAQ, per germline. CDR3 sequence reads: CASSSDRGPFTTNEKLFF. The CDR3 DNA reads TGTGCCAGCAGCTCGGACAGGGGTCCGTTTACAACTAATGAAAAACTGTTTTTT.

This sequence joins TRBV7-2 and TRBJ1-5; a possible D gene is TRBD1 (6 bases). The CDR3 has 13 residues. Per germline, CDR1 SGHTA and CDR2 FQGNSA. V was cut by 5 bases and J by 7 bases, with 12 bases left in between. The CDR3 DNA reads as TGTGCCAGCAGCGGGAGGGGGAAACAGCCCCAGCATTTT. As protein: CASSGRGKQPQHF.

This sequence joins TRBV30 and TRBJ2-5; 11 bases are shared with TRBD2. V was pared by 3 bases and J by 7 bases, with 7 bases of the junction left unmatched. Germline-derived CDR1 and CDR2 are GTSNPN and SVGIG (reference sequence). This CDR3 contains 14 residues. This CDR3 is CAWSLGLAAGTQYF. The CDR3 DNA follows: TGTGCCTGGAGCCTGGGACTAGCGGCCGGGACCCAGTACTTC.

This chain links TRBV2 with TRBJ2-7; D possibly corresponds to TRBD2 (7 bases). CDR3 length equals 18 residues. V lost 0 bases, J lost 2 bases, and 20 bases lay in between. CDR1 is SNHLY and CDR2 is FYNNEI in the germline V gene. In DNA, the CDR3 is TGTGCCAGCAGTGAAGCGCTAGGGGGGGGCGGACTTACCTACGAGCAGTACTTC. Translation gives CASSEALGGGGLTYEQYF.

The rearrangement joins TRBV29-1 to TRBJ2-3; tentative D call: TRBD1 (6 bases). The CDR3 extends over 12 amino acids. V lost 5 bases, J lost 1 base, and 7 bases lay in between. In germline, CDR1 is SQVTM, CDR2 ANQGSEA. CDR3 in amino acids: CSVRTGTDTQYF. In DNA form, the CDR3 reads TGCAGCGTTCGGACAGGCACAGATACGCAGTATTTT.

This chain connects TRBV11-2 to TRBJ2-5; a possible D gene is TRBD2 (7 bases). V lost 4 bases and J lost 3, with 15 bases in between. CDR3 length equals 15 residues. Germline loops: CDR1 SGHAT, CDR2 FQNNGV. DNA of the CDR3: TGTGCCAGCAGCTGGGGGGGGCTAGCGGAAGAGACCCAGTACTTC. This translates into CASSWGGLAEETQYF.

J is TRBJ1-2 and V is TRBV6-5, with TRBD1 matching over 7 bases. Germline assignment: CDR1 MNHEY and CDR2 SVGAGI. The length of the CDR3 is 14 residues. Trimming took 6 bases from V and 2 from J; bases not matched to a gene: 6. This CDR3 is CASSPGQNNYGYTF. CDR3 sequence (DNA): TGTGCCAGCAGCCCGGGACAGAACAACTATGGCTACACCTTC.

In nucleotides, the CDR3 is TGTGCCAGTAGCACCCTCTCTGGAAACACCATATATTTT. This sequence encodes CASSTLSGNTIYF. The V gene is TRBV19, the J gene TRBJ1-3; D unresolved. The germline gives CDR1 LNHDA, CDR2 SQIVND (reference sequence). V gave up 6 bases and J gave up 0 bases, with 6 bases separating them. The CDR3 runs to 13 residues.

The chain employs TRBV30 and TRBJ1-5, with D maybe TRBD1 (6 bases). Between the trimmed V and J ends, which lost 0 bases and 7 bases, there was a span of 16 bases. The CDR3 runs to 15 residues. Per germline, CDR1 GTSNPN and CDR2 SVGIG (reference sequence). The CDR3 nucleotides read TGTGCCTGGAGTGTACCAGGGGCAGGGTCGCAGCCCCAGCATTTT. Translated, it gives CAWSVPGAGSQPQHF.

The V gene is TRBV5-4, the J gene TRBJ2-7; 8 nucleotides line up with TRBD2. Germline V CDR1 and CDR2: SGHNT, YYREEE (reference sequence). The V segment lost 4 bases and the J segment 6 bases; nucleotides outside the gene matches: 9. This CDR3 is built from 14 residues. The CDR3 loop is CASSPGLVVGEQYF. As DNA, the CDR3 is TGTGCCAGCAGCCCGGGACTAGTAGTAGGCGAGCAGTACTTC.

The chain is built from TRBV11-2 and TRBJ2-7; tentatively, D is TRBD2 (5 bases). This CDR3 comprises 13 residues. CDR1 and CDR2 from the germline V gene are SGHAT and FQNNGV. V was cut by 7 bases and J by 5 bases, with 15 bases left in between. CDR3 nucleotide sequence: TGTGCCAGCACCAACCCGGGATCACACGAGCAGTACTTC. As protein: CASTNPGSHEQYF.

J is TRBJ2-3 and V is TRBV5-4, with D possibly matching TRBD1 (5 bases). Germline loops: CDR1 SGHNT, CDR2 YYREEE (reference sequence). The ends were cut back, 5 bases at V and 4 bases at J, with 14 bases in the middle. The length of the CDR3 is 14 residues. The CDR3 nucleotides read TGTGCCAGCAGTTCTCGGACATCAGCAGATACGCAGTATTTT. It codes for CASSSRTSADTQYF.